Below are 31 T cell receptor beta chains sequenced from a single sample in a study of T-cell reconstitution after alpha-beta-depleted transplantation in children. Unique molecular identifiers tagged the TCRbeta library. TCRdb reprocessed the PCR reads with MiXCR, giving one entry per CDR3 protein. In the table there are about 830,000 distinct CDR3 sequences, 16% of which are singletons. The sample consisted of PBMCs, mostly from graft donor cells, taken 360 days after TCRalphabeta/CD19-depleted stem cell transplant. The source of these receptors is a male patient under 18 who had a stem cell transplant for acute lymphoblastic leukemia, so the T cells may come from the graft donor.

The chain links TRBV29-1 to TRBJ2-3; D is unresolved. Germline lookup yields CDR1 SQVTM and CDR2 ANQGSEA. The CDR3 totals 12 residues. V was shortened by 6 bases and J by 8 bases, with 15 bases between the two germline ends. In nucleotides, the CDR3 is TGCAGCGTGGCGATGGCTGCAGGTACGCAGTATTTT. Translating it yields CSVAMAAGTQYF.

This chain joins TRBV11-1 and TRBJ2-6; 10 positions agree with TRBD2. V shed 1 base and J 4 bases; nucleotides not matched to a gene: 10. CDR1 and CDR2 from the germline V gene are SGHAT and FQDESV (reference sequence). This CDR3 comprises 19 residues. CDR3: CASSLGRTSGFDGANVLTF. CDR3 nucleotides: TGTGCCAGCAGCTTAGGTCGGACTAGCGGATTTGACGGGGCCAACGTCCTGACTTTC.

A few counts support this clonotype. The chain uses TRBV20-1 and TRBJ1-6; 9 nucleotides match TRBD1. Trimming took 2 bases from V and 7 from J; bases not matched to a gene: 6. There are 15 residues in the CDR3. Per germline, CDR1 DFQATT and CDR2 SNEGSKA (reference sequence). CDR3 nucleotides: TGCAGTGCTAGACCTCCGGGACAGGGCAATTCACCCCTCCACTTT. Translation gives CSARPPGQGNSPLHF.

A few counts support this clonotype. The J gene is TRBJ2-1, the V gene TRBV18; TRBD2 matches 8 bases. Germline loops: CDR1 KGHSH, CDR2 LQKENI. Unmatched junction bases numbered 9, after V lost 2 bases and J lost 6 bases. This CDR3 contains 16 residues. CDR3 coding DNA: TGTGCCAGCTCACCAAGGACCGGGAGGGCCCCCAATGAGCAGTTCTTC. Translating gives CASSPRTGRAPNEQFF.

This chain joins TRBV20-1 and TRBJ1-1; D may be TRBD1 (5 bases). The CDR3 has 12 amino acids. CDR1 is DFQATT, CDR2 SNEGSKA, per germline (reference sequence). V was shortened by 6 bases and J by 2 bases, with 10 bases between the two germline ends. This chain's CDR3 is CSARQFNTEAFF. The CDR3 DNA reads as TGCAGTGCGAGACAGTTTAACACTGAAGCTTTCTTT.

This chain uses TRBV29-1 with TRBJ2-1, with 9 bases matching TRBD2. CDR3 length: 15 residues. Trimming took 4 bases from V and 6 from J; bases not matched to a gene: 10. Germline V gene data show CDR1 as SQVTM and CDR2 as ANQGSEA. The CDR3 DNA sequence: TGCAGCGTTGCGACTAGCGGCAGGAGGACCAATGAGCAGTTCTTC. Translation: CSVATSGRRTNEQFF.

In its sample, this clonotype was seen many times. The CDR3 here is CASAGGYEQFF. As DNA, the CDR3 is TGCGCCAGCGCGGGGGGATACGAGCAGTTCTTC. V is TRBV4-1 and J is TRBJ2-1, with 8 bases aligning to TRBD2. Germline V gives CDR1 MGHRA, CDR2 YSYEKL. This CDR3 comprises 11 residues. V shed 8 bases and J 10 bases; nucleotides not matched to a gene: 4.

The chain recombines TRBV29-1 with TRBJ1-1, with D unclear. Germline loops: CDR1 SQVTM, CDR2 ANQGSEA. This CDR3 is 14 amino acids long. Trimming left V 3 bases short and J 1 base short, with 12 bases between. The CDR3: CSVDKQWGNTEAFF. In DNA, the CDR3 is TGCAGCGTTGACAAACAATGGGGGAACACTGAAGCTTTCTTT. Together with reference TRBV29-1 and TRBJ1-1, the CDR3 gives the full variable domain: SAVISQKPSRDICQRGTSLTIQCQVDSQVTMMFWYRQQPGQSLTLIATANQGSEATYESGFVIDKFPISRPNLTFSTLTVSNMSPEDSSIYLCSVDKQWGNTEAFFGQGTRLTVV.

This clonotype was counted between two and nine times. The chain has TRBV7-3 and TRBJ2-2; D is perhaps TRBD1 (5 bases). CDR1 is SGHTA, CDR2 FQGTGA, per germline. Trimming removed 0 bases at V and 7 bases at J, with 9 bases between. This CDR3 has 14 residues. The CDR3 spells CASSLTPGNGELFF. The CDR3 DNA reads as TGTGCCAGCAGCTTAACCCCAGGGAACGGGGAGCTGTTTTTT.

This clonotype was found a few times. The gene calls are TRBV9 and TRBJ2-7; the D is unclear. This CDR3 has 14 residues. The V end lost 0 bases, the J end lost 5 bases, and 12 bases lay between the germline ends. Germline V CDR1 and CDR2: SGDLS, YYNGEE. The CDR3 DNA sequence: TGTGCCAGCAGCGTAGCCCCGGGCGCGGACGAGCAGTACTTC. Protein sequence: CASSVAPGADEQYF. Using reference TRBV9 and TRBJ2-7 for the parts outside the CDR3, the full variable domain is DSGVTQTPKHLITATGQRVTLRCSPRSGDLSVYWYQQSLDQGLQFLIQYYNGEERAKGNILERFSAQQFPDLHSELNLSSLELGDSALYFCASSVAPGADEQYFGPGTRLTVT.

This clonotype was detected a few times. Here the CDR3 DNA reads TGTGCCAGCAGCTCGGAGACAGGGGTACTCACAGATACGCAGTATTTT. This encodes CASSSETGVLTDTQYF. This chain uses TRBV11-2 with TRBJ2-3; 8 bases fit TRBD1. Germline CDR1 and CDR2: SGHAT and FQNNGV. This CDR3 has 16 amino acids. After removal of 4 bases from V and 2 bases from J, the junction contained 8 bases not matched to a gene.

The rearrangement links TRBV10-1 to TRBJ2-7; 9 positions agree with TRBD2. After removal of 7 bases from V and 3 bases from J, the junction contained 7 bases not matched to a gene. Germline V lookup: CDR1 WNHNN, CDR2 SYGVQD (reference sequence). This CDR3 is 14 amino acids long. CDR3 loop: CASTMTSGNYEQYF. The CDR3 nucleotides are TGCGCCAGCACTATGACTAGCGGAAACTACGAGCAGTACTTC.

As DNA, the CDR3 is TGTGCCAGCACCAATGGGGGGAGTGATACGCAGTATTTT. This gives the protein CASTNGGSDTQYF. This chain joins TRBV7-9 and TRBJ2-3, with a tentative D call TRBD2 (6 bases). This CDR3 spans 13 amino acids. The germline V gene encodes CDR1 SEHNR and CDR2 FQNEAQ (reference sequence). The germline V and J ends were trimmed by 7 bases and 6 bases, with 14 bases remaining between them.

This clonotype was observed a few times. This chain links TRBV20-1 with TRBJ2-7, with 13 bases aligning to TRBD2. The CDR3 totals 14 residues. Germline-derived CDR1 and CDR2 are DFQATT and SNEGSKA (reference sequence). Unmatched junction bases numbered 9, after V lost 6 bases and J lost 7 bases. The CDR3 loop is CSAPRGTSGKEQYF. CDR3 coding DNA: TGCAGTGCACCCCGCGGGACTAGCGGGAAGGAGCAGTACTTC.

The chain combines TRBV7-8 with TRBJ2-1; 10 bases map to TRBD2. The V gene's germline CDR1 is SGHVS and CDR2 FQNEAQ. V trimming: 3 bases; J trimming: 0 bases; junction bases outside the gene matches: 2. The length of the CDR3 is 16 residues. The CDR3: CASSFIAGGSYNEQFF. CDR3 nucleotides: TGTGCCAGCAGCTTCATAGCGGGAGGCTCCTACAATGAGCAGTTCTTC.

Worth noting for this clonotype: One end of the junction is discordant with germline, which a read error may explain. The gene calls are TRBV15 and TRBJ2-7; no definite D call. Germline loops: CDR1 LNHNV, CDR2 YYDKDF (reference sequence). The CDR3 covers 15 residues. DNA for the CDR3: TGTGCCACCAGCAGAGGTGGTCCCGGGTCCTACGACCAGTACTTC. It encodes CATSRGGPGSYDQYF.

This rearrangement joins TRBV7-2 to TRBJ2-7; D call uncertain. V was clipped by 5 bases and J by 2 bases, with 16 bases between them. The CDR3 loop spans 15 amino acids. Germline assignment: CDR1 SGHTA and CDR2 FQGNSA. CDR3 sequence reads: CASSRDRGGTYEQYF. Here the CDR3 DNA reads TGTGCCAGCAGCCGAGACCGAGGCGGTACCTACGAGCAGTACTTC.

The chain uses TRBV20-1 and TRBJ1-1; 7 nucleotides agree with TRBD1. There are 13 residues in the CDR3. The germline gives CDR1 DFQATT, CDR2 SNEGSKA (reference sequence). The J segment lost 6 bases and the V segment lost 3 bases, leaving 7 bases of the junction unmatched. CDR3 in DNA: TGCAGTGCTAGTTCCACAGGGGTAGCTGAAGCTTTCTTT. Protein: CSASSTGVAEAFF.

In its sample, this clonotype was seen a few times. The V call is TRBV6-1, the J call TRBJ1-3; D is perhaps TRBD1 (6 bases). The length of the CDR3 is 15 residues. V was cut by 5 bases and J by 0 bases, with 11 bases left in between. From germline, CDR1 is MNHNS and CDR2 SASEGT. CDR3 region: CASSRDRNSGNTIYF. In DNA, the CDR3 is TGTGCCAGCAGTCGAGACAGGAACTCTGGAAACACCATATATTTT.

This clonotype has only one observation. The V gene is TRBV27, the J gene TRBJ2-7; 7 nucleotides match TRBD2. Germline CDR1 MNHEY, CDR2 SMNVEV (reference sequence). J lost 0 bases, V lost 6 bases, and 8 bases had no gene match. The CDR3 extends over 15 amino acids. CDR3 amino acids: CASRPGGLSSYEQYF. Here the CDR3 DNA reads TGTGCCAGCAGACCGGGAGGACTGAGCTCCTACGAGCAGTACTTC.

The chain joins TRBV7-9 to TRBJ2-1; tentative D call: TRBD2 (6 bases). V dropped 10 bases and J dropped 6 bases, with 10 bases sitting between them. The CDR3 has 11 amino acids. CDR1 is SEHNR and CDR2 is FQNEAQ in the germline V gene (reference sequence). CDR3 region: CATKLANEQFF. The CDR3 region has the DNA TGTGCCACCAAACTAGCCAATGAGCAGTTCTTC.

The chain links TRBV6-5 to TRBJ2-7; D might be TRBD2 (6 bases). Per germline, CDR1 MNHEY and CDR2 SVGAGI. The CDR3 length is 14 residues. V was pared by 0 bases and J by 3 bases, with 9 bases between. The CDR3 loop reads CASSYSGDFYEQYF. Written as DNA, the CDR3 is TGTGCCAGCAGTTACTCGGGGGACTTCTACGAGCAGTACTTC.

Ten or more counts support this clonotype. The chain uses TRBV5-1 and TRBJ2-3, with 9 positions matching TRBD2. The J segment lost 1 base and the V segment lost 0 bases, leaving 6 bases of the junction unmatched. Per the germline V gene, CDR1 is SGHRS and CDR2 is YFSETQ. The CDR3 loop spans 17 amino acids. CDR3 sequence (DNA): TGCGCCAGCAGCTTGGTTATAGCGGGAGTCGGCACAGATACGCAGTATTTT. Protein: CASSLVIAGVGTDTQYF.

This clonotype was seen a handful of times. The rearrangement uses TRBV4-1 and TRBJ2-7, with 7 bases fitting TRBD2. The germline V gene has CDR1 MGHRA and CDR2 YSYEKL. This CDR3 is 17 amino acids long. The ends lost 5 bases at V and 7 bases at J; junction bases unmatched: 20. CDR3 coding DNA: TGCGCCAGCAGCTATAGGAGCGTCGGGGGAGGGCCGCAAGAGCAGTACTTC. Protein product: CASSYRSVGGGPQEQYF.

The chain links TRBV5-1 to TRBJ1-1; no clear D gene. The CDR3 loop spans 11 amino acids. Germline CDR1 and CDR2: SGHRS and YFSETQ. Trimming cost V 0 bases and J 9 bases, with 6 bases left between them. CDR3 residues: CASSLGTQAFF. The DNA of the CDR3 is TGCGCCAGCAGCTTGGGAACACAAGCTTTCTTT.

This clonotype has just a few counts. The CDR3 loop reads CASSPGQLFSTQYF. CDR3 in DNA: TGCGCCAGCAGCCCGGGACAGTTATTTTCTACGCAGTATTTT. The J gene is TRBJ2-3, the V gene TRBV5-1, with TRBD1 matching over 7 bases. V lost 4 bases, J lost 8 bases, and 10 bases stayed unmatched. The CDR3 has 14 residues. Germline loops: CDR1 SGHRS, CDR2 YFSETQ.

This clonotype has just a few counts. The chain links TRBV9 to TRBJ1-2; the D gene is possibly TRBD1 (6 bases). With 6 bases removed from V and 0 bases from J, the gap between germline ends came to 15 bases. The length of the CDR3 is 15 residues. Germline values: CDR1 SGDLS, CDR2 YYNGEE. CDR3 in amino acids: CASTLQGHSNYGYTF. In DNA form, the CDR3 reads TGTGCCAGCACCCTCCAGGGACACTCTAACTATGGCTACACCTTC.

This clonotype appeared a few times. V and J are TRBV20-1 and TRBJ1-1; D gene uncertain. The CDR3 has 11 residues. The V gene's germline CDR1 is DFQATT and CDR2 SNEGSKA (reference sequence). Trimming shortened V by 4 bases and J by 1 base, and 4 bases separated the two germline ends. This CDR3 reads CSAKRNTEAFF. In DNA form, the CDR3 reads TGCAGTGCTAAACGGAACACTGAAGCTTTCTTT.

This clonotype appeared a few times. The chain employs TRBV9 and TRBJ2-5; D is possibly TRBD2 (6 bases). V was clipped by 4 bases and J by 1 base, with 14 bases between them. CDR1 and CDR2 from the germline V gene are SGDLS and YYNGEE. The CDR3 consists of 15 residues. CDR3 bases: TGTGCCAGCAGCCCCTGGGGGGACCTCCAAGAGACCCAGTACTTC. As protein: CASSPWGDLQETQYF.

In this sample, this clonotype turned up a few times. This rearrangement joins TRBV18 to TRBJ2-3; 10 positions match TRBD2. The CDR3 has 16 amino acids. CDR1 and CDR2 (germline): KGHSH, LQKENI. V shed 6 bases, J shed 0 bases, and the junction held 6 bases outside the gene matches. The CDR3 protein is CASSRGLAESTDTQYF. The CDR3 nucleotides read TGTGCCAGCTCCCGCGGACTAGCGGAGAGCACAGATACGCAGTATTTT.

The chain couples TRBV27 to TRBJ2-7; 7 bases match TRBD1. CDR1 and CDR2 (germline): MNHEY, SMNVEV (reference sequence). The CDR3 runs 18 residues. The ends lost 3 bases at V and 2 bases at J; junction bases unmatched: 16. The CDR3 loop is CASSFPGTALQGTYEQYF. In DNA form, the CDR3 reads TGTGCCAGCAGTTTCCCTGGGACAGCCCTACAGGGAACCTACGAGCAGTACTTC.